A single T cell receptor beta chain is shown here with its context. What it recognizes is unknown. Profiling relied on immunoSEQ multiplex PCR, and the TCRdb table lists in-frame clones only, not all of them. The profile shows 53,000 or so clones, 86% of them singletons. The entry originates in a study of T cell responses to AZD1222 COVID-19 vaccine. General study points: Spike-specific TCR breadth and depth both grew after two AZD1222 doses. The study reported that nearly half of spike-specific TCRs target unmutated variant regions. Females outnumbered males among donors, who were mostly white British; clonal diversity was possibly underestimated.

Germline-derived CDR1 and CDR2 are MGHDK and SYGVNS. The CDR3 totals 14 residues. The V end lost 6 bases, the J end lost 2 bases, and 14 bases lay between the germline ends. Second-dose recipients at about 4 or about 12 weeks were treated as one pooled group. The J gene is TRBJ2-7, the V gene TRBV25-1, with D perhaps TRBD1 (6 bases). The source is an adult who received the AZD1222 COVID-19 vaccine. The material sequenced was peripheral blood, taken 28 days after the second AZD1222 dose. CDR3: CASRGAGETYEQYF. In DNA, the CDR3 is TGTGCCAGCAGGGGGGCAGGGGAGACCTACGAGCAGTACTTC.